The 21 T cell receptor beta chains below were found in one sample sequenced in a study of CD8+CD57+ T cells in acquired aplastic anemia. Patients chosen for sequencing had CD8+CD57+ cells that had expanded, as shown by flow cytometry. Genomic DNA provided the template from which TCR beta VDJ and CDR3 profiles were obtained. TCRdb re-derived calls from the reads in MiXCR, one entry per CDR3 protein. Here the sample spans roughly 260,000 distinct CDR3 sequences, more than 45% being singletons. Sample: sorted CD4+, CD8+, or CD8+CD57+ T cells (not recorded which) from PBMCs. The receptor set was obtained from a human donor with aplastic anemia.

This clonotype was observed once. A read error may be the cause here, since a much bigger clone is one base away. This chain uses TRBV7-8 with TRBJ2-3, with 10 nucleotides matching TRBD2. This CDR3 has 15 residues. The germline gives CDR1 SGHVS, CDR2 FQNEAQ. The CDR3 spells CASSHRTSGTDTRYF. The CDR3 region has the DNA TGCGCCAGCAGCCATCGGACTAGCGGTACAGATACGCGGTATTTT. Looking up the rest from reference TRBV7-8 and TRBJ2-3 gives the full variable domain: GAGVSQSPRYKVAKRGQDVALRCDPISGHVSLFWYQQALGQGPEFLTYFQNEAQLDKSGLPSDRFFAERPEGSVSTLKIQRTQQEDSAVYLCASSHRTSGTDTRYFGPGTRLTVL.

This chain connects TRBV5-1 to TRBJ2-3, with 7 bases matching TRBD2. The V and J ends lost 3 bases and 6 bases, in that order; junction bases with no gene match: 16. The CDR3 totals 17 residues. CDR1 SGHRS and CDR2 YFSETQ come from the germline V gene. The CDR3 loop reads CASSWVGRNYGYDTQYF. Written as DNA, the CDR3 is TGCGCCAGCAGCTGGGTCGGGAGGAACTATGGCTACGATACGCAGTATTTT.

The table lists this clonotype with a few counts. This chain connects TRBV27 to TRBJ2-5; the D gene is possibly TRBD1 (6 bases). This CDR3 is built from 12 residues. V was pared by 2 bases and J by 5 bases, with 6 bases between. The V gene's germline CDR1 is MNHEY and CDR2 SMNVEV (reference sequence). The CDR3 nucleotides are TGTGCCAGCAGTTTAAGGGGGGAGACCCAGTACTTC. As protein: CASSLRGETQYF.

The genes are TRBV10-1 and TRBJ1-3; D unresolved. V dropped 5 bases and J dropped 3 bases, with 14 bases sitting between them. Germline loops: CDR1 WNHNN, CDR2 SYGVQD (reference sequence). This CDR3 spans 15 amino acids. The chain's CDR3 is CASSSGGSGGNTIYF. The CDR3 DNA is TGCGCCAGCAGTAGCGGAGGTTCTGGTGGAAACACCATATATTTT.

The sample holds many counts of this clonotype. This CDR3 fails to terminate in the conserved phenylalanine or tryptophan, so it likely reflects a read error. The DNA is left out, because the CDR3 cannot be placed on it with certainty; the CDR3 is given as TCRdb lists it. The V gene is TRBV2, the J gene TRBJ2-5; the table gives TRBD1 as D, unverified against the DNA. Both ends counted, the CDR3 spans 11 residues. In germline, CDR1 is SNHLY, CDR2 FYNNEI. The CDR3 here is CASGGGTGFYV.

With respect to this clonotype: At one end, the junction sequence differs from germline, possibly due to a read error. The rearrangement joins TRBV4-1 to TRBJ2-1, with no clear D. The CDR3 totals 14 residues. Germline loops: CDR1 MGHRA, CDR2 YSYEKL. CDR3 DNA: TGCGCCAGCAGCCAAGATCGATTCTACAGTGAGCAGTTCTTC. Protein sequence: CASSQDRFYSEQFF.

In regard to this clonotype: This may arise from a read error, as a much more abundant clone is one base away. The chain uses TRBV6-6 and TRBJ1-2; TRBD1 aligns across 8 bases. CDR1 and CDR2 from the germline V gene are MNHNY and SVGAGI (reference sequence). The CDR3 extends over 15 amino acids. CDR3 nucleotide sequence: TGTGCCGGCAGTATACAGGGGGGCCCTCCCTATGGCTACACCTTC. Its translation: CAGSIQGGPPYGYTF.

This clonotype was recorded many times. J is TRBJ1-1 and V is TRBV10-3; D possibly corresponds to TRBD1 (6 bases). Deletions cut 0 bases from V and 11 bases from J, with 13 bases between. In germline, CDR1 is ENHRY, CDR2 SYGVKD. The CDR3 is 13 amino acids. The CDR3 reads CAISESEAQGAFF. The CDR3, as DNA: TGTGCCATCAGTGAGTCGGAGGCACAGGGTGCTTTCTTT.

The rearrangement uses TRBV2 and TRBJ2-7; 11 nucleotides line up with TRBD1. The end of the DNA is better explained by TRBJ2-4, so the J call may be wrong. The CDR3 loop spans 15 amino acids. Germline CDR1 SNHLY, CDR2 FYNNEI. The CDR3 loop reads CASGQGARDKNIQYF. The DNA for the CDR3 is TGTGCCAGCGGACAGGGGGCGCGGGACAAAAACATTCAGTACTTC.

The rearrangement joins TRBV20-1 to TRBJ1-2; TRBD1 is a possible D gene (6 bases). The CDR3 has 14 amino acids. CDR1 is DFQATT and CDR2 is SNEGSKA in the germline V gene (reference sequence). With 2 bases removed from V and 5 bases from J, the gap between germline ends came to 15 bases. This CDR3 is CSARIPTGVYGYTF. The CDR3 region has the DNA TGCAGTGCTAGAATTCCGACAGGCGTATATGGCTACACCTTC.

Points on this clonotype: This may come from a read error, since a much larger clone is one base off. The CDR3 spells CAGSYSSKHNEQFF. CDR3 nucleotide sequence: TGTGCCGGCAGTTACTCTTCTAAGCACAATGAGCAGTTCTTC. V usage is TRBV6-5 and J usage is TRBJ2-1; D gene uncertain. Germline CDR1 is MNHEY and CDR2 is SVGAGI. The CDR3 sequence is 14 residues long.

This chain uses TRBV10-3 with TRBJ1-2; 8 bases fit TRBD1. Germline CDR1 ENHRY, CDR2 SYGVKD. The CDR3 loop spans 14 amino acids. Trimming took 2 bases from V and 7 from J; bases not matched to a gene: 6. The chain's CDR3 is CAISEAGQGSGYTF. Here the CDR3 DNA reads TGTGCCATCAGTGAGGCAGGACAGGGTAGTGGCTACACCTTC.

The rearrangement joins TRBV2 to TRBJ1-6; 10 nucleotides agree with TRBD1. The V gene's germline CDR1 is SNHLY and CDR2 FYNNEI. The CDR3 covers 16 residues. Unmatched junction bases numbered 13, after V lost 7 bases and J lost 10 bases. The chain's CDR3 is CASMGSRDRGRSPLHF. CDR3 DNA: TGTGCCAGCATGGGCTCTCGGGACAGGGGAAGATCACCCCTCCACTTT.

This chain uses TRBV5-6 with TRBJ1-2; TRBD1 is a possible D gene (6 bases). Trimming shortened V by 0 bases and J by 7 bases, and 10 bases separated the two germline ends. Germline-derived CDR1 and CDR2 are SGHDT and YYEEEE. The CDR3 has 13 residues. CDR3 in DNA: TGTGCCAGCAGCTTGGGGGGGGCTGCTGGCTACACCTTC. It encodes CASSLGGAAGYTF.

This chain joins TRBV24-1 and TRBJ1-2; D ambiguous. The germline V gene has CDR1 KGHDR and CDR2 SFDVKD. The V and J ends lost 6 bases and 6 bases respectively, with 10 bases between them. The CDR3 runs to 12 residues. The CDR3 DNA sequence: TGTGCCACCAGTCATGTACTACATGGCTACACCTTC. Translation gives CATSHVLHGYTF.

As for this clonotype: A much larger clone sits a single nucleotide away, making a read error possible. The chain is built from TRBV25-1 and TRBJ2-7; D may be TRBD2 (5 bases). The CDR3 has 16 amino acids. Germline loops: CDR1 MGHDK, CDR2 SYGVNS. Between the trimmed V and J ends, which lost 7 bases and 0 bases, there was a span of 19 bases. The CDR3 protein is CASTREGQTISYEQYF. CDR3 coding DNA: TGTGCCAGCACCAGAGAGGGCCAGACGATCTCCTACGAGCAGTACTTC.

In this sample, this clonotype turned up many times. The J gene is TRBJ1-2, the V gene TRBV29-1; TRBD1 aligns across 10 bases. CDR1 SQVTM and CDR2 ANQGSEA come from the germline V gene. This CDR3 has 15 amino acids. J lost 6 bases, V lost 0 bases, and 7 bases had no gene match. Here the CDR3 DNA reads TGCAGCGTTGAAGATCGTGACAGGGGGCAAGATGGCTACACCTTC. It yields the protein CSVEDRDRGQDGYTF.

The CDR3 sequence is CATSRGTGVRRNTEAFF. The CDR3 coding sequence is TGTGCCACCAGCAGAGGGACAGGGGTTCGAAGGAACACTGAAGCTTTCTTT. This chain uses TRBV15 with TRBJ1-1, with 9 bases fitting TRBD1. Trimming removed 1 base from V and 1 base from J; junction bases left unmatched: 7. The CDR3 is 17 residues long. Germline V CDR1 and CDR2: LNHNV, YYDKDF (reference sequence).

This clonotype was found many times. The rearrangement joins TRBV10-3 to TRBJ2-1, with TRBD1 as a possible D gene (7 bases). The CDR3 spans 14 residues. The V end was cut by 8 bases, the J end by 3 bases, with 14 bases between. The germline V gene has CDR1 ENHRY and CDR2 SYGVKD. CDR3 amino acids: CAIGGAGGYNEQFF. CDR3 DNA sequence: TGTGCCATCGGCGGGGCAGGGGGCTACAATGAGCAGTTCTTC.

This clonotype was seen repeatedly, ten times or more. The chain links TRBV24-1 to TRBJ2-3, with no clear D. Looked up from germline, CDR1 is KGHDR and CDR2 is SFDVKD. The length of the CDR3 is 14 residues. With 0 bases removed from V and 2 bases from J, the gap between germline ends came to 5 bases. This CDR3 is CATSDLADTDTQYF. In DNA, the CDR3 is TGTGCCACCAGTGATTTGGCAGACACAGATACGCAGTATTTT.

This clonotype was seen at least ten times. V usage is TRBV20-1 and J usage is TRBJ2-7; perhaps TRBD2 as D (5 bases). The CDR3 totals 11 residues. V was pared by 3 bases and J by 3 bases, with 6 bases between. The germline V gene has CDR1 DFQATT and CDR2 SNEGSKA (reference sequence). The CDR3 nucleotides read TGCAGTGCTAGCGAGGGCTACGAGCAGTACTTC. This sequence encodes CSASEGYEQYF.